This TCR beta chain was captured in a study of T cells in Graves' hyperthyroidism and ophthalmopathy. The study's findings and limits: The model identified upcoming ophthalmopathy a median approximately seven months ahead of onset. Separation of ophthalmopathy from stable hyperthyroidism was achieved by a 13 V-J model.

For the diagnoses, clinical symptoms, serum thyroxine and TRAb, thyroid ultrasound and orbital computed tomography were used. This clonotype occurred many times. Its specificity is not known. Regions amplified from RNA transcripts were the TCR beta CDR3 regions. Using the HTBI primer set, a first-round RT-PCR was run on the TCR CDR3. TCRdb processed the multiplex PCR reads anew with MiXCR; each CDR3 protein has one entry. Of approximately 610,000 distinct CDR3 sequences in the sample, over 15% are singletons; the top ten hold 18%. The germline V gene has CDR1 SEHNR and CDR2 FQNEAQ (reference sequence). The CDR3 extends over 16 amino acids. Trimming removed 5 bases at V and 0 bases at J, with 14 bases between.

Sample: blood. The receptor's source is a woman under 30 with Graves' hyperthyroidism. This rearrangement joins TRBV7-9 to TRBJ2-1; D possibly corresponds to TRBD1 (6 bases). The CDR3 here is CASSPRGPDSYNEQFF. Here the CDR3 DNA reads TGTGCCAGCAGCCCCAGGGGTCCTGACTCCTACAATGAGCAGTTCTTC.